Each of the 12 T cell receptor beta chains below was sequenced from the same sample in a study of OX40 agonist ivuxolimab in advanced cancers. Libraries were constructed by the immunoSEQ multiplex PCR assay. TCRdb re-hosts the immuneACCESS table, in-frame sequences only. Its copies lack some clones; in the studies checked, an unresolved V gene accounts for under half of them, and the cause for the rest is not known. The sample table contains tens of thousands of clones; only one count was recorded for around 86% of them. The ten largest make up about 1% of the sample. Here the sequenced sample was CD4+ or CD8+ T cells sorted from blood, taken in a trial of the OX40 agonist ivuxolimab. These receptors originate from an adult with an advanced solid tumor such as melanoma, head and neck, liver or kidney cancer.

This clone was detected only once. The CDR3 sequence: CASSPPKGGGPETQYF. CDR3 nucleotide sequence: TGTGCCAGCTCACCACCGAAGGGGGGAGGGCCCGAGACCCAGTACTTC. The chain employs TRBV18 and TRBJ2-5, with a possible D match to TRBD2 (7 bases). The V end was cut by 0 bases, the J end by 5 bases, with 16 bases between. CDR1 and CDR2 from the germline V gene are KGHSH and LQKENI. The length of the CDR3 is 16 residues.

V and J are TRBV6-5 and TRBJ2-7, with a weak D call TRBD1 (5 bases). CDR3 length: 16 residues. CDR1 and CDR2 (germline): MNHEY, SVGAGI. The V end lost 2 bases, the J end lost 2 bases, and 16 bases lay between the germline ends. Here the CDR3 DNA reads TGTGCCAGCAGTTACGGCCGACAGTTTTTGACCTACGAGCAGTACTTC. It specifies CASSYGRQFLTYEQYF.

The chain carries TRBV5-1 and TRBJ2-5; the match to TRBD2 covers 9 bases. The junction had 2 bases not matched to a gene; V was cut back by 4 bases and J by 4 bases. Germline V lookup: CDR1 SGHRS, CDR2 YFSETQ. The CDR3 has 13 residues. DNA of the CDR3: TGCGCCAGCAGCCGAGCGGGAGGAGAGACCCAGTACTTC. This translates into CASSRAGGETQYF.

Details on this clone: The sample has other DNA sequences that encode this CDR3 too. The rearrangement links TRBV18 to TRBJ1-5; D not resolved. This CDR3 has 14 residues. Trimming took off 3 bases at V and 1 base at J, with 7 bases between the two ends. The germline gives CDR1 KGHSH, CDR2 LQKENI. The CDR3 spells CASSPRRSNQPQHF. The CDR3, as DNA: TGTGCCAGCTCACCCCGGCGGAGCAATCAGCCCCAGCATTTT.

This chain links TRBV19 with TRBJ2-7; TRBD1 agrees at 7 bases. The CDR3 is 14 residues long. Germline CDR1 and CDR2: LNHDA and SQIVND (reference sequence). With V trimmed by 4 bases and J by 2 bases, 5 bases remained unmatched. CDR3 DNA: TGTGCCAGTAGTACAGGGGGAGCAACCTACGAGCAGTACTTC. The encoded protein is CASSTGGATYEQYF.

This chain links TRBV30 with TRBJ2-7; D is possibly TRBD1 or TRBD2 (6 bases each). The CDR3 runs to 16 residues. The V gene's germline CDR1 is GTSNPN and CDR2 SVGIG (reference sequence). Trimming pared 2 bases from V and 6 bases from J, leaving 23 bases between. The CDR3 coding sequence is TGTGCCTGGAGTATCAGCCAGGGGAGGTATGTGAGCGAGCAGTACTTC. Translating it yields CAWSISQGRYVSEQYF.

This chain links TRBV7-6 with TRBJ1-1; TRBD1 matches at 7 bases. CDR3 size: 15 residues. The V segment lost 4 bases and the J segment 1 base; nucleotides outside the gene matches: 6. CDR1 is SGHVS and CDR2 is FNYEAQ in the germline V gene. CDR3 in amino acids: CASSSRQGTNTEAFF. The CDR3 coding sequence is TGTGCCAGCAGCTCACGACAGGGAACGAACACTGAAGCTTTCTTT. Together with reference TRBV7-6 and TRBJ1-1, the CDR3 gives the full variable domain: GAGVSQSPRYKVTKRGQDVALRCDPISGHVSLYWYRQALGQGPEFLTYFNYEAQQDKSGLPNDRFSAERPEGSISTLTIQRTEQRDSAMYRCASSSRQGTNTEAFFGQGTRLTVV.

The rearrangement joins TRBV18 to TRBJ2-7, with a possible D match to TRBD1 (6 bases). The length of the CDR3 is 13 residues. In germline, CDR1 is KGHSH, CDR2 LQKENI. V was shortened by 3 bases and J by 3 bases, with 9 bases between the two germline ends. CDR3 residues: CASSPGTFYEQYF. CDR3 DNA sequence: TGTGCCAGCTCACCGGGGACATTCTACGAGCAGTACTTC.

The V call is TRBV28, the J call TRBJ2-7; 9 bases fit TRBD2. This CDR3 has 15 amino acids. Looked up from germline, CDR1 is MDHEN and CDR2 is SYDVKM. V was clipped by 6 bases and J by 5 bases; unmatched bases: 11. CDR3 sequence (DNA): TGTGCCAGCAGACCTCCGGGGACTAGCCTGGACGAGCAGTACTTC. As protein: CASRPPGTSLDEQYF.

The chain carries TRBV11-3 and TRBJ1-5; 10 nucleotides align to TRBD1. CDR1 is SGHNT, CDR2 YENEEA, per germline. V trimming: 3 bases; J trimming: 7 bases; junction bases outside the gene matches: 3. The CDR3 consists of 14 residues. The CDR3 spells CASSFWTGGQPQHF. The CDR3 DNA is TGTGCCAGCAGCTTTTGGACAGGGGGACAGCCCCAGCATTTT. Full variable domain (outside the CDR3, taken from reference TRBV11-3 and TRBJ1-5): EAGVVQSPRYKIIEKKQPVAFWCNPISGHNTLYWYLQNLGQGPELLIRYENEEAVDDSQLPKDRFSAERLKGVDSTLKIQPAELGDSAVYLCASSFWTGGQPQHFGDGTRLSIL.

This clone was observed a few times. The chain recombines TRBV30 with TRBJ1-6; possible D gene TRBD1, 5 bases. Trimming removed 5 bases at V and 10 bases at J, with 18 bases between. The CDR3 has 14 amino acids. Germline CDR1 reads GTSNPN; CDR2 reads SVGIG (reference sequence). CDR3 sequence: CAWRLTEGNSPLHF. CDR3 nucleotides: TGTGCCTGGCGGTTGACAGAGGGGAACTCACCCCTCCACTTT.

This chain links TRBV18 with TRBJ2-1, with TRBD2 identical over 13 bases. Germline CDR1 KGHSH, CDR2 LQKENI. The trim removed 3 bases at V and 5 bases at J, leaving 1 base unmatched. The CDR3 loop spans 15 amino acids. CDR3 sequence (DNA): TGTGCCAGCTCACCCGGGACTAGCGGGAACAATGAGCAGTTCTTC. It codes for CASSPGTSGNNEQFF.